This T cell receptor (beta chain) was profiled in a study of T cells after yellow fever vaccination. This clonotype was detected only a few times. J gave up 5 bases and V 0 bases, and 13 bases lay outside the gene matches. The CDR3 is made up of 18 amino acids. Germline CDR1 reads KGHDR; CDR2 reads SFDVKD. TCRdb reprocessed the 5' RACE reads via MiXCR and lists one record per CDR3 protein. Among 120,000 or so distinct CDR3 sequences listed, approximately 14% were seen once. This sequence joins TRBV24-1 and TRBJ2-5, with 8 bases lining up with TRBD2. The origin of this receptor is a man aged 18 to 29 who received the YFV17D yellow fever vaccine. This material consisted of CD8+ T cells sorted from PBMCs, taken 5 days after the yellow fever booster vaccination. The CDR3 bases are TGTGCCACCAGTGATTTGCATATTGTGCGGGAGGACGGGGAGACCCAGTACTTC. Protein product: CATSDLHIVREDGETQYF.